This T cell receptor beta chain appears in the sequencing data of a study of graft-versus-host responses after intestinal transplantation (dated by TCRdb to 2020 to 2023). For the wider study: Multivisceral, liver-intestinal, or isolated intestinal transplants were received by the recipients. Every recipient was given anti-thymocyte globulin induction, followed by about three years of maintenance tacrolimus and steroids. After intestinal transplantation, graft-versus-host and host-versus-graft alloreactive T cell clones in the graft, circulation and bone marrow were tracked using bulk TCR-beta CDR3 sequencing. To identify alloreactive clones, pre-transplant mixed lymphocyte reaction products were sequenced and then compared with unstimulated pre-transplant donor and recipient T cells. The cohort enrolled under 25 intestinal transplant recipients including one retransplant, and a few patients lacking pretransplant specimens were excluded. A peak of at least 4% donor T cells among recipient peripheral blood mononuclear cells was the definition used for donor T cell macrochimerism. Instead of going to the commercial service, samples from three later patients were sequenced in-house on an Illumina MiSeq and processed with MiXCR. Broader findings and caveats from the paper: High GvH to HvG T cell clonal ratios were observed in the allografts of patients with donor T cell macrochimerism. GvH clones were detected in recipient bone marrow, and some appeared earlier in ileal mucosa or blood, consistent with an intestinal mucosal origin. Early after transplant, declines in HvG clones were associated with peak levels of circulating GvH clones. The conclusions were limited by the relatively low number and heterogeneity of the intestinal transplant patients.

Read against the paper, the sample's time point label means: cells obtained before transplantation from donor or recipient. CD3+CD4+ and CD3+CD8+ populations were FACS-sorted from unstimulated pre-transplant donor and recipient cells taken from spleen or lymph nodes. A note on this clone: The clone's antigen remains unknown. No quality values exist for individual bases; no much larger clone is one base distant.

Receptor libraries were prepared by the immunoSEQ multiplex PCR assay. For most patients, genomic DNA was isolated using the Qiagen DNeasy Blood and Tissue Kit and was shipped frozen to Adaptive Biotechnologies for TCR sequencing. Adaptive Biotechnologies carried out high-throughput TCR-beta CDR3 sequencing of genomic DNA for most patients. As for the original processing: TCR sequencing data for approximately 19 patients were retrieved from Adaptive's ImmunoSEQ software; a few other patients were processed with MiXCR and VDJtools. CD4 versus CD8 sorting errors were corrected by removing sequences found in both subsets at a frequency ratio below 5:1. CDR3 nucleotide sequences shared by donor and recipient were removed because the origin of these sequences could not be assigned. To count as alloreactive, a clone needed at least 2-fold expansion over unstimulated cells and a minimum CFSE-low frequency of 0.002% (template counts) or 0.001% (read counts). Clones detected in sequenced pre-transplant spleen, lymph node, or MLR CFSE-low populations of the donor or recipient were defined as mappable. The cumulative frequency of alloreactive clones was calculated as a percentage of all sequences, weighted by copy number. In its TCRdb copy, this immuneACCESS table keeps in-frame sequences only and misses some clones. Where compared with another copy, unresolved V genes explain less than half of these, and the others have no known cause. That table gives V, J and clone size, and the DNA gave D and trimming. The sample has 95,000 to 110,000 clones on record, over 75% of them singletons. Approximately 1% of the sample rests with the top ten.

The sequencing here drew on unstimulated CD4+ T cells sorted from spleen or lymph node cells, taken before intestinal transplant. This TCR was sampled from a human donor who received an intestinal transplant.

The DNA sequence reads TGTGCCAGCAGTCAGGCGGGAGGGCCTTACAATGAGCAGTTCTTC. Its protein product is CASSQAGGPYNEQFF. The V gene is TRBV21-1 and the J gene is TRBJ2-1; the table's D call, TRBD2, has no DNA check behind it. TRBV21-1 constitutes a pseudogene. From the cysteine through the phenylalanine, the CDR3 covers 15 amino acids. Only the CDR3 portion is preserved as DNA: 45 bases, with reading frame beginning at the first base.